This T cell receptor beta chain was documented in a study of T cells in localized non-small cell lung cancer. Broader study findings: Uninvolved adjacent lung showed peak T cell clonality, exceeding tumor. Increased T cell density in blood showed an association with longer overall survival. Across samples, adjacent lung featured a median 57 of the top 100 tumor clones. Heterogeneity remains possible because sequencing was limited to only one tumor region.

Concerning this clone: Antigen unknown. At one end the junction does not follow the germline gene, possibly because of a read error.

TCRdb's copy holds only in-frame clones and misses some; the assay was immunoSEQ multiplex PCR. This sample has 78,000 or so clones, with 80% to 90% found just once. Germline V CDR1 and CDR2: LNHDA, SQIVND (reference sequence). The CDR3 is 13 amino acids. The rearrangement joins TRBV19 to TRBJ1-1, with TRBD1 identical over 7 bases. This clonotype originated in a man aged 35 to 69 with stage I lung adenocarcinoma. Sequenced material: peripheral blood, taken before any cancer treatment. CDR3 DNA: TGTGCCACTAGTCGACAGGGACAGACTGAAGCTTTCTTT. As protein: CATSRQGQTEAFF.